The 21 T cell receptor beta chains below were found in one sample sequenced in a study of T-cell memory formation after mild COVID-19. TCRdb re-derived calls from the 5' RACE reads in MiXCR, one entry per CDR3 protein. This table has about 140,000 distinct CDR3 sequences, 13% to 15% appearing once. The sequenced sample consisted of PBMCs or a T cell subset sorted from them (not recorded which). Every receptor here comes from an adult woman who had mild COVID-19 (a few samples of this study predate the infection). Cell type and time point are not known.

The J gene is TRBJ2-7, the V gene TRBV24-1; possible D gene TRBD1, 6 bases. The CDR3 runs 15 residues. V was trimmed by 2 bases and J by 1 base, leaving 11 bases between them. CDR1 KGHDR and CDR2 SFDVKD come from the germline V gene. CDR3 region: CATSDSRDTSYEQYF. The DNA for the CDR3 is TGTGCCACCAGTGATTCTCGGGACACTTCCTACGAGCAGTACTTC.

The chain has TRBV7-2 and TRBJ2-7, with D maybe TRBD2 (5 bases). This CDR3 comprises 17 residues. Germline CDR1 SGHTA, CDR2 FQGNSA. Trimming shortened V by 4 bases and J by 3 bases, and 22 bases separated the two germline ends. The CDR3: CASSSLGGSDSSYEQYF. The CDR3 DNA reads as TGTGCCAGCAGCTCCCTCGGAGGATCCGATTCTAGCTACGAGCAGTACTTC.

This clonotype was observed a handful of times. This sequence joins TRBV24-1 and TRBJ2-7; 15 positions agree with TRBD2. The CDR3 extends over 19 amino acids. With 3 bases clipped from V and 3 bases from J, the junction kept 11 bases outside the gene matches. Germline values: CDR1 KGHDR, CDR2 SFDVKD. CDR3 sequence reads: CATSDAGTSGRWFVYEQYF. DNA of the CDR3: TGTGCCACCAGTGATGCCGGGACTAGCGGGAGGTGGTTTGTCTACGAGCAGTACTTC.

The chain uses TRBV19 and TRBJ2-7, with TRBD1 as a possible D gene (5 bases). The germline V gene encodes CDR1 LNHDA and CDR2 SQIVND (reference sequence). The CDR3 spans 16 residues. V lost 5 bases and J lost 0, with 17 bases in between. For the CDR3, the DNA is TGTGCCAGTAGTCGAAGGGCGACAGATTTCTCCTACGAGCAGTACTTC. This gives the protein CASSRRATDFSYEQYF. Together with reference TRBV19 and TRBJ2-7, the CDR3 gives the full variable domain: DGGITQSPKYLFRKEGQNVTLSCEQNLNHDAMYWYRQDPGQGLRLIYYSQIVNDFQKGDIAEGYSVSREKKESFPLTVTSAQKNPTAFYLCASSRRATDFSYEQYFGPGTRLTVT.

Only a few counts were recorded for this clonotype. V is TRBV12-3 or TRBV12-4 and J is TRBJ2-3; D unclear. CDR3 length: 13 residues. Between the trimmed V and J ends, which lost 1 base and 4 bases, there was a span of 6 bases. The CDR3 DNA reads TGTGCCAGCAGTTTAGTAGGGCCAGATACGCAGTATTTT. It encodes CASSLVGPDTQYF.

The table lists this clonotype with a few counts. The chain is built from TRBV24-1 and TRBJ2-1; 11 positions agree with TRBD2. V dropped 4 bases and J dropped 5; count of bases not matched to a gene: 9. There are 17 residues in the CDR3. Germline loops: CDR1 KGHDR, CDR2 SFDVKD. The CDR3 nucleotides read TGTGCCACCAGTGACCCCCTAACTAGCGGGGGCAACAATGAGCAGTTCTTC. Protein product: CATSDPLTSGGNNEQFF.

In its sample, this clonotype was seen a few times. This rearrangement joins TRBV20-1 to TRBJ2-7; possible D gene TRBD2, 6 bases. The CDR3 has 14 amino acids. The germline V gene has CDR1 DFQATT and CDR2 SNEGSKA (reference sequence). V lost 3 bases and J lost 4, with 16 bases in between. The CDR3 loop reads CSARGEESGYEQYF. The DNA of the CDR3 is TGCAGTGCTAGGGGGGAGGAGTCAGGATACGAGCAGTACTTC.

This clonotype came up a few times. The chain employs TRBV6-5 and TRBJ1-2, with D possibly being TRBD1 (6 bases). This CDR3 region has 14 residues. Trimming stripped 5 bases from V and 3 bases from J, with 13 bases between. Per germline, CDR1 MNHEY and CDR2 SVGAGI. The CDR3 DNA is TGTGCCAGCAGTCAGACGCCAGGGGACTATGGCTACACCTTC. This codes for CASSQTPGDYGYTF.

The table lists this clonotype with a few counts. The chain has TRBV19 and TRBJ2-2; D remains unclear. The V and J ends lost 3 bases and 0 bases respectively, with 11 bases between them. The CDR3 runs 16 residues. The germline CDR1 and CDR2 sequences are LNHDA and SQIVND (reference sequence). CDR3 coding DNA: TGTGCCAGTAGTATCAGGAACCACGCGAACACCGGGGAGCTGTTTTTT. It translates to CASSIRNHANTGELFF.

V usage is TRBV25-1 and J usage is TRBJ1-4; D call uncertain. V was cut by 11 bases and J by 7 bases, with 11 bases left in between. Looked up from germline, CDR1 is MGHDK and CDR2 is SYGVNS. The CDR3 is 11 amino acids. CDR3 DNA sequence: TGTGCCTCCTCTCTAGGTGAAAAACTGTTTTTT. It codes for CASSLGEKLFF.

This chain links TRBV9 with TRBJ2-7, with 8 bases lining up with TRBD2. After removal of 0 bases from V and 7 bases from J, the junction contained 3 bases not matched to a gene. The CDR3 is 13 residues long. Germline V gene data show CDR1 as SGDLS and CDR2 as YYNGEE. CDR3 sequence: CASSVEASGEQYF. CDR3 DNA: TGTGCCAGCAGCGTAGAGGCTAGCGGGGAGCAGTACTTC.

The rearrangement uses TRBV19 and TRBJ2-7; 7 bases align to TRBD2. From germline, CDR1 is LNHDA and CDR2 SQIVND (reference sequence). The ends lost 3 bases at V and 0 bases at J; junction bases unmatched: 5. The CDR3 runs to 15 residues. The CDR3 DNA follows: TGTGCCAGTAGTATTGGTGGCGGGAGCTCCTACGAGCAGTACTTC. Translating gives CASSIGGGSSYEQYF.

The rearrangement links TRBV7-9 to TRBJ2-7; D is unresolved. Looked up from germline, CDR1 is SEHNR and CDR2 is FQNEAQ (reference sequence). The CDR3 covers 13 residues. V was cut by 1 base and J by 2 bases, with 6 bases left in between. The CDR3 nucleotides read TGTGCCAGCAGCTTAGGCAACACCTACGAGCAGTACTTC. Translation gives CASSLGNTYEQYF.

The chain has TRBV5-1 and TRBJ2-3; D remains ambiguous. The germline gives CDR1 SGHRS, CDR2 YFSETQ. V was cut by 4 bases and J by 3 bases, with 6 bases left in between. CDR3 length: 12 amino acids. CDR3 loop: CASSTTTDTQYF. CDR3 nucleotides: TGCGCCAGCAGCACGACAACAGATACGCAGTATTTT.

There are many counts of this clonotype. The chain recombines TRBV5-1 with TRBJ2-3, with a weak D call TRBD1 (5 bases). Per germline, CDR1 SGHRS and CDR2 YFSETQ. Trimming took off 4 bases at V and 5 bases at J, with 5 bases between the two ends. The CDR3 extends over 11 amino acids. CDR3 protein: CASSRGDTQYF. The DNA for the CDR3 is TGCGCCAGCAGCAGGGGAGATACGCAGTATTTT. Combining the CDR3 with reference TRBV5-1 and TRBJ2-3 gives the whole variable domain KAGVTQTPRYLIKTRGQQVTLSCSPISGHRSVSWYQQTPGQGLQFLFEYFSETQRNKGNFPGRFSGRQFSNSRSEMNVSTLELGDSALYLCASSRGDTQYFGPGTRLTVL.

The V gene is TRBV3-1, the J gene TRBJ2-2, with a possible D match to TRBD1 (5 bases). This CDR3 is 16 amino acids long. Germline V gene data show CDR1 as LGHDT and CDR2 as YNNKEL (reference sequence). The ends were cut back, 10 bases at V and 1 base at J, with 19 bases in the middle. DNA for the CDR3: TGTGCCACCGAAGACAGCCCCATTGGGAACACCGGGGAGCTGTTTTTT. Its translation: CATEDSPIGNTGELFF. The complete variable domain, with remaining parts taken from reference TRBV3-1 and TRBJ2-2, reads DTAVSQTPKYLVTQMGNDKSIKCEQNLGHDTMYWYKQDSKKFLKIMFSYNNKELIINETVPNRFSPKSPDKAHLNLHINSLELGDSAVYFCATEDSPIGNTGELFFGEGSRLTVL.

DNA for the CDR3: TGCAGCGTTGCTGACAGTTTCTCCTACGAGCAGTACTTC. Encoded protein: CSVADSFSYEQYF. This chain links TRBV29-1 with TRBJ2-7, with a weak D call TRBD1 (5 bases). CDR1 is SQVTM and CDR2 is ANQGSEA in the germline V gene. CDR3 length equals 13 residues. V dropped 4 bases and J dropped 0 bases, with 10 bases sitting between them.

V is TRBV7-9 and J is TRBJ2-1; no definite D call. V was shortened by 1 base and J by 13 bases, with 8 bases between the two germline ends. The CDR3 length is 11 residues. Germline CDR1 and CDR2: SEHNR and FQNEAQ (reference sequence). Here the CDR3 DNA reads TGTGCCAGCAGCTTAGATCCGCTACAGTTCTTC. Encoded protein: CASSLDPLQFF.

The V and J genes are TRBV7-2 and TRBJ1-6; a possible D gene is TRBD1 (5 bases). V lost 1 base, J lost 9 bases, and 13 bases lay in between. Germline V gene sequence: CDR1 SGHTA, CDR2 FQGNSA. CDR3 size: 15 residues. CDR3 amino acids: CASSLEGTSSSPLHF. DNA for the CDR3: TGTGCCAGCAGCTTAGAGGGGACTAGCTCTTCACCCCTCCACTTT.

This clonotype appeared a few times. This sequence joins TRBV12-3 or TRBV12-4 and TRBJ2-7; no definite D call. This CDR3 is 14 amino acids long. V lost 1 base and J 0 bases, leaving 7 bases between the germline ends. The CDR3 DNA reads as TGTGCCAGCAGTTTAGGAGCACACTCCTACGAGCAGTACTTC. This codes for CASSLGAHSYEQYF.

This clonotype came up a few times. The V and J genes are TRBV12-3 or TRBV12-4 and TRBJ2-1, with TRBD2 matching over 8 bases. The CDR3 spans 16 residues. V was clipped by 2 bases and J by 10 bases; unmatched bases: 13. CDR3 sequence (DNA): TGTGCCAGCAGTTTATCGGGGACTAGGGAGATATCCGAGCAGTTCTTC. It specifies CASSLSGTREISEQFF.